This TCR beta chain was found in a study of CD8 T cells in Susac syndrome. An amount of RNA that ranged from roughly 0.5 to 1 ug was reverse transcribed with random hexamers. TCRdb processed the immunoSEQ multiplex PCR reads anew with MiXCR; each CDR3 protein has one entry. Altogether about 300,000 distinct CDR3 sequences are present, 85% being singletons, with the ten largest covering around 0.22%. The multiple sclerosis control cohort comprised treatment-naive individuals presenting with stable or active relapsing-remitting disease. Germline CDR1 SGDLS, CDR2 YYNGEE. The V end was cut by 3 bases, the J end by 4 bases, with 13 bases between. CDR3 size: 14 residues.

The chain joins TRBV9 to TRBJ1-1, with a possible D match to TRBD1 (6 bases). This TCR was sampled from a human donor with multiple sclerosis. Sample: CD8+ T cells from PBMCs. The CDR3 protein is CASSGRGGSTEAFF. The CDR3 DNA reads as TGTGCCAGCAGCGGCAGGGGTGGGAGCACTGAAGCTTTCTTT.